The present TCR beta chain was sequenced within a study of long-term antiretroviral therapy in people with HIV. Deletions cut 0 bases from V and 1 base from J, with 6 bases between. Germline CDR1 is GTSNPN and CDR2 is SVGIG (reference sequence). The length of the CDR3 is 13 residues. Researchers report immunoSEQ v3.0 was run at survey level. TCRdb's copy holds only in-frame clones and misses some; the assay was immunoSEQ multiplex PCR. The sample carries around 38,000 clones, about 94% recorded once. The source of this sequence is a man aged 30-40 years with HIV. The rearrangement links TRBV30 to TRBJ1-1, with D uncertain. Source: unsorted PBMCs, taken 9.2 years after starting antiretroviral therapy. As DNA, the CDR3 is TGTGCCTGGAGTGTCCACAGGAACACTGAAGCTTTCTTT. It is translated as CAWSVHRNTEAFF.